Only one count was recorded for the clone carrying this T cell receptor (beta chain). Its antigen is currently unknown. The data were obtained in a study of shared clonotypes between healthy human individuals. Study conclusions and caveats: Sorted-subset sequencing, rarefaction showed, was incomplete despite large depth. Estimated clonotype richness was generally higher in naive than memory subsets.

Sequencing was performed with immunoSEQ multiplex PCR; in TCRdb, only in-frame clones are kept and a portion is missing. The sample holds roughly 1,800,000 clones, about 95% seen once. This CDR3 region has 14 residues. Trimming left V 8 bases short and J 5 bases short, with 19 bases between. Germline-derived CDR1 and CDR2 are MNHEY and SMNVEV (reference sequence). CD45RO-negative CD8 cells positively selected for CCR7 made up the naive population, which excluded terminally differentiated effector memory CD45RA+ cells. This chain links TRBV27 with TRBJ2-7; D gene ambiguous. The TCR was taken from a man between 18 and 35 years old in good health. The sample comprised naive CD8+ T cells sorted from blood. The CDR3 sequence is CASPPPGPADEQYF. Here the CDR3 DNA reads TGTGCCAGCCCGCCCCCCGGGCCCGCGGACGAGCAGTACTTC.